The TCR beta chain under discussion was sequenced for a study of human T cells and chemical hapten exposure. This clonotype was seen ten or more times. Trimming shortened V by 1 base and J by 6 bases, and 10 bases separated the two germline ends. The germline V gene encodes CDR1 MRHNA and CDR2 SNTAGT. The CDR3 length is 14 residues. Time point indicated: pre-sensitization, week 0. Treatment: therapeutic diphenylcyclopropenone sensitization with weekly scalp DPC. TCRdb re-derived calls from the RACE reads in MiXCR, one entry per CDR3 protein. The sample shows under 400,000 distinct CDR3 sequences, less than 6.5% of them seen only once.

The chain recombines TRBV6-4 with TRBJ1-5, with D possibly being TRBD1 (6 bases). The source was whole blood, collected in connection with sensitization to the hapten diphenylcyclopropenone (DPC). The receptor's source is a woman aged 50 to 60 with alopecia areata. Some clones in this sample may be carry-over from other donors' samples. CDR3 coding DNA: TGTGCCAGCAGTGACTGGCAGGGGCGTCAGCCCCAGCATTTT. It encodes CASSDWQGRQPQHF.